The 30 T cell receptor beta chains presented below share a single source sample, sequenced in a study of naive and memory T cell subsets (dated by TCRdb to 2017 to 2019). A robust, sensitive protocol for the amplification, sequencing and analysis of TCRs was described in the study, in which 3' ligation of a UMI-containing oligonucleotide to TCR cDNA was used. Receptor libraries were prepared by 5' RACE. Sequencing was carried out with an Illumina MiSeq. Four rounds of PCR, run with the SP2 primer together with nested alpha and beta constant region primers, were used to amplify the ligated cDNA. TCRdb reprocessed the public reads (quality trimming at Q25 with fastp, clone calling with MiXCR) and kept in-frame beta chains. When rows share a CDR3 protein, they turn into one entry using the most common DNA and genes. The sample contains 25,000 to 35,000 distinct CDR3 sequences, approximately 16% of them found a single time. Clones ranked in the top ten supply 2% to 3% of the sample.

The receptors here all came from a female donor in good health.

The rearrangement links TRBV9 to TRBJ2-3; D remains ambiguous. This CDR3 has 13 residues. V gave up 3 bases and J gave up 6 bases, with 11 bases separating them. Germline assignment: CDR1 SGDLS and CDR2 YYNGEE. As DNA, the CDR3 is TGTGCCAGCAGCGCTCATCCCCCGGATACGCAGTATTTT. Encoded protein: CASSAHPPDTQYF.

The gene calls are TRBV12-5 and TRBJ2-3; 8 bases map to TRBD2. The CDR3 extends over 16 amino acids. Germline trimming cut 5 bases from V and 1 base from J; bases unmatched to any gene: 8. The germline V gene has CDR1 LGHNT and CDR2 FRNRAP. CDR3 sequence: CASGPSAGGRTDTQYF. CDR3 sequence (DNA): TGTGCTAGTGGTCCCTCGGCGGGGGGCCGCACAGATACGCAGTATTTT.

The sample holds a few counts of this clonotype. The chain joins TRBV12-3 or TRBV12-4 to TRBJ2-6; D assignment may be TRBD1 or TRBD2 (5 bases each). The CDR3 loop spans 16 amino acids. Deletions cut 3 bases from V and 7 bases from J, with 16 bases between. CDR3 loop: CASSLDRPGSANVLTF. The CDR3 bases are TGTGCCAGCAGTTTGGACCGGCCAGGGAGTGCCAACGTCCTGACTTTC.

This sequence joins TRBV5-1 and TRBJ1-1; 7 nucleotides agree with TRBD1. Trimming at V came to 2 bases and at J to 3 bases, leaving 7 bases not matched to a gene. Germline-derived CDR1 and CDR2 are SGHRS and YFSETQ. This CDR3 region has 15 residues. As DNA, the CDR3 is TGCGCCAGCAGCTTTGAGACAGGGACTTACACTGAAGCTTTCTTT. This translates into CASSFETGTYTEAFF.

The V gene is TRBV29-1, the J gene TRBJ2-7; a weak D match, TRBD1 (6 bases). The germline gives CDR1 SQVTM, CDR2 ANQGSEA. This CDR3 has 15 amino acids. Trimming took off 1 base at V and 3 bases at J, with 16 bases between the two ends. CDR3 in amino acids: CSVEGGGQRDYEQYF. The DNA for the CDR3 is TGCAGCGTTGAAGGGGGTGGACAGCGAGACTACGAGCAGTACTTC.

This clonotype has a count of ten or more. This rearrangement joins TRBV2 to TRBJ2-2; 10 bases map to TRBD2. This CDR3 comprises 17 residues. Germline V CDR1 and CDR2: SNHLY, FYNNEI. With 6 bases clipped from V and 2 bases from J, the junction kept 9 bases outside the gene matches. As DNA, the CDR3 is TGTGCCAGCAGGGGAGCCCCTAGCGGGAGAAACACCGGGGAGCTGTTTTTT. Encoded protein: CASRGAPSGRNTGELFF.

As concerns this clonotype: A much larger clone differs from this one at a single base, so this may be a read error. The chain is built from TRBV6-5 and TRBJ1-2; no clear D. The CDR3 sequence is 14 residues long. CDR1 is MNHEY, CDR2 SVGAGI, per germline. CDR3 in DNA: TGTGCCAGCAGTTACTCGCCAGCAAACTATGGCGACACCTTC. It specifies CASSYSPANYGDTF.

This clonotype was observed at least ten times. V is TRBV7-3 and J is TRBJ1-1; D call uncertain. Germline V CDR1 and CDR2: SGHTA, FQGTGA. The length of the CDR3 is 13 residues. V was clipped by 5 bases and J by 2 bases, with 9 bases between them. CDR3 DNA sequence: TGTGCCAGCAGCCACTACATCAACACTGAAGCTTTCTTT. It yields the protein CASSHYINTEAFF.

A few counts support this clonotype. The J gene is TRBJ2-7, the V gene TRBV7-2; no definite D call. The CDR3 contains 12 residues. The V gene lost 5 bases and the J gene lost 0 bases, with 5 bases spanning the gap. CDR1 and CDR2 from the germline V gene are SGHTA and FQGNSA. The CDR3 nucleotides are TGTGCCAGCAGCCCGAGCTCCTACGAGCAGTACTTC. This sequence encodes CASSPSSYEQYF.

This clonotype was seen ten or more times. V usage is TRBV6-4 and J usage is TRBJ2-3, with 8 bases fitting TRBD2. V lost 0 bases to trimming and J lost 4 bases; unmatched junction nucleotides: 6. There are 16 residues in the CDR3. Germline V gives CDR1 MRHNA, CDR2 SNTAGT. The CDR3 spells CASSDSPGGPADTQYF. CDR3 bases: TGTGCCAGCAGTGACTCACCGGGGGGGCCAGCAGATACGCAGTATTTT.

Ten or more counts support this clonotype. The V gene is TRBV18, the J gene TRBJ1-3; D not certain. Per germline, CDR1 KGHSH and CDR2 LQKENI. The CDR3 covers 13 residues. Trimming left V 4 bases short and J 4 bases short, with 8 bases between. CDR3 nucleotides: TGTGCCAGCTCACGGACCTACGGAAACACCATATATTTT. This codes for CASSRTYGNTIYF. The full variable domain, in which reference TRBV18 and TRBJ1-3 provide the parts outside the CDR3, is NAGVMQNPRHLVRRRGQEARLRCSPMKGHSHVYWYRQLPEEGLKFMVYLQKENIIDESGMPKERFSAEFPKEGPSILRIQQVVRGDSAAYFCASSRTYGNTIYFGEGSWLTVV.

The chain employs TRBV5-1 and TRBJ2-1, with 8 bases identical to TRBD2. The CDR3 contains 14 residues. Trimming took 0 bases from V and 6 from J; bases not matched to a gene: 2. Germline CDR1 and CDR2: SGHRS and YFSETQ. The CDR3 coding sequence is TGCGCCAGCAGCTTGGATACTAGCGGCAATGAGCAGTTCTTC. It yields the protein CASSLDTSGNEQFF.

Sample share makes this clonotype medium-sized. The chain's CDR3 is CASSLWGTGGNTEAFF. The CDR3 nucleotides read TGTGCCAGCAGCTTATGGGGGACAGGGGGGAACACTGAAGCTTTCTTT. The chain carries TRBV7-9 and TRBJ1-1, with 11 positions matching TRBD1. The CDR3 runs to 16 residues. V gave up 2 bases and J gave up 1 base; unmatched junction bases: 3. The germline V gene encodes CDR1 SEHNR and CDR2 FQNEAQ (reference sequence).

This clonotype turned up a few times. The rearrangement links TRBV9 to TRBJ1-1, with a weak D call TRBD1 (6 bases). This CDR3 is 15 amino acids long. The V gene's germline CDR1 is SGDLS and CDR2 YYNGEE. Trimming left V 3 bases short and J 0 bases short, with 12 bases between. The CDR3 nucleotides read TGTGCCAGCAGCGCCTACAGGGATATGAACACTGAAGCTTTCTTT. Translating it yields CASSAYRDMNTEAFF. Full variable domain (missing parts from reference TRBV9 and TRBJ1-1): DSGVTQTPKHLITATGQRVTLRCSPRSGDLSVYWYQQSLDQGLQFLIQYYNGEERAKGNILERFSAQQFPDLHSELNLSSLELGDSALYFCASSAYRDMNTEAFFGQGTRLTVV.

There are many counts of this clonotype. This chain connects TRBV12-3 or TRBV12-4 to TRBJ2-2; 8 nucleotides line up with TRBD1. With V trimmed by 10 bases and J by 4 bases, 11 bases remained unmatched. The CDR3 runs 15 residues. The CDR3 coding sequence is TGTGCCACTATGACAGGGGCGCTACTCACCGGGGAGCTGTTTTTT. It encodes CATMTGALLTGELFF.

The chain combines TRBV12-3 or TRBV12-4 with TRBJ2-2; the D gene is possibly TRBD2 (5 bases). V lost 5 bases and J lost 7, with 8 bases in between. The CDR3 spans 12 residues. CDR3 amino acids: CASSIGSGELFF. CDR3 nucleotide sequence: TGTGCCAGCAGTATAGGGAGCGGGGAGCTGTTTTTT.

The chain is built from TRBV3-1 and TRBJ2-5; D is unclear. The ends were cut back, 1 base at V and 1 base at J, with 7 bases in the middle. The V gene's germline CDR1 is LGHDT and CDR2 YNNKEL (reference sequence). CDR3 length equals 14 residues. The chain's CDR3 is CASSQVVSQETQYF. The CDR3 nucleotides are TGTGCCAGCAGCCAAGTTGTCAGCCAAGAGACCCAGTACTTC.

By share, this clonotype counts as medium-sized (0.01 to 0.1%). The J gene is TRBJ1-5, the V gene TRBV7-9, with a weak D call TRBD1 (6 bases). Between the trimmed V and J ends, which lost 4 bases and 3 bases, there was a span of 10 bases. CDR3 length: 14 residues. From germline, CDR1 is SEHNR and CDR2 FQNEAQ (reference sequence). This CDR3 is CASSSDRYNQPQHF. CDR3 DNA: TGTGCCAGCAGCTCTGACAGGTACAATCAGCCCCAGCATTTT.

The genes are TRBV7-3 and TRBJ2-5, with 8 bases matching TRBD2. The CDR3 length is 15 residues. CDR1 and CDR2 from the germline V gene are SGHTA and FQGTGA. V lost 1 base to trimming and J lost 1 base; unmatched junction nucleotides: 2. CDR3: CASSLSGGTQETQYF. The DNA of the CDR3 is TGTGCCAGCAGCTTAAGCGGGGGGACCCAAGAGACCCAGTACTTC.

This clonotype occurred many times. This chain connects TRBV6-4 to TRBJ2-1, with 10 bases matching TRBD1. Germline-derived CDR1 and CDR2 are MRHNA and SNTAGT. The trim removed 2 bases at V and 8 bases at J, leaving 3 bases unmatched. The CDR3 is made up of 14 amino acids. CDR3 sequence (DNA): TGTGCCAGCAGTGACGGACAGGGGGACCATGAGCAGTTCTTC. This codes for CASSDGQGDHEQFF.

This chain joins TRBV27 and TRBJ2-5, with a tentative D call TRBD1 (5 bases). Looked up from germline, CDR1 is MNHEY and CDR2 is SMNVEV (reference sequence). CDR3 length: 13 residues. V dropped 3 bases and J dropped 3 bases, with 8 bases sitting between them. The CDR3 loop reads CASSFSGKETQYF. CDR3 in DNA: TGTGCCAGCAGTTTTTCAGGGAAAGAGACCCAGTACTTC.

There are many counts of this clonotype. The V gene is TRBV7-9, the J gene TRBJ1-2; 10 nucleotides line up with TRBD1. The CDR3 sequence is 16 residues long. Germline V CDR1 and CDR2: SEHNR, FQNEAQ (reference sequence). After removal of 4 bases from V and 6 bases from J, the junction contained 11 bases not matched to a gene. The CDR3 region has the DNA TGTGCCAGCAGCTACCCCCCTTCAGGACAGGGGGATGGCTACACCTTC. Amino acid sequence: CASSYPPSGQGDGYTF.

This clonotype came up a few times. This chain connects TRBV7-6 to TRBJ1-2; TRBD1 matches at 7 bases. Germline V gene data show CDR1 as SGHVS and CDR2 as FNYEAQ. The V segment lost 5 bases and the J segment 2 bases; nucleotides outside the gene matches: 2. The CDR3 spans 13 residues. The CDR3 nucleotides are TGTGCCAGCAGCCCGGGACAGAACTATGGCTACACCTTC. Encoded protein: CASSPGQNYGYTF. The full variable domain, rest sourced from reference TRBV7-6 and TRBJ1-2, is GAGVSQSPRYKVTKRGQDVALRCDPISGHVSLYWYRQALGQGPEFLTYFNYEAQQDKSGLPNDRFSAERPEGSISTLTIQRTEQRDSAMYRCASSPGQNYGYTFGSGTRLTVV.

This clonotype was seen many times. The chain has TRBV28 and TRBJ1-4, with no clear D. Germline V gives CDR1 MDHEN, CDR2 SYDVKM. The CDR3 runs to 17 residues. V gave up 7 bases and J gave up 0 bases, with 18 bases separating them. The CDR3 loop is CASTTHLQQATNEKLFF. CDR3 bases: TGTGCCAGCACCACACACCTCCAGCAGGCAACTAATGAAAAACTGTTTTTT. The full variable domain, its missing parts supplied by reference TRBV28 and TRBJ1-4, is DVKVTQSSRYLVKRTGEKVFLECVQDMDHENMFWYRQDPGLGLRLIYFSYDVKMKEKGDIPEGYSVSREKKERFSLILESASTNQTSMYLCASTTHLQQATNEKLFFGSGTQLSVL.

In this sample, this clonotype turned up a few times. V is TRBV11-2 and J is TRBJ2-5; the D is unclear. The germline V and J ends were trimmed by 2 bases and 4 bases, with 14 bases remaining between them. CDR1 SGHAT and CDR2 FQNNGV come from the germline V gene. The CDR3 covers 15 residues. CDR3 nucleotide sequence: TGTGCCAGCAGCTTATCAGGCAGGCCCGGAGAGACCCAGTACTTC. The encoded protein is CASSLSGRPGETQYF.

This chain links TRBV6-6 with TRBJ2-1, with a weak D call TRBD1 (5 bases). The CDR3 extends over 16 amino acids. Germline CDR1 is MNHNY and CDR2 is SVGAGI (reference sequence). Trimming shortened V by 2 bases and J by 0 bases, and 11 bases separated the two germline ends. The CDR3 sequence is CASSYGADLSYNEQFF. The CDR3 nucleotides are TGTGCCAGCAGTTACGGGGCGGACCTCTCCTACAATGAGCAGTTCTTC.

This clonotype was seen many times. The genes are TRBV29-1 and TRBJ1-2; no clear D. V was pared by 0 bases and J by 5 bases, with 16 bases between. Germline V CDR1 and CDR2: SQVTM, ANQGSEA. The CDR3 has 15 amino acids. In DNA, the CDR3 is TGCAGCGTTGAAGATCCGGCCAAGAGAGGGTATGGCTACACCTTC. It is translated as CSVEDPAKRGYGYTF.

This clonotype was counted between two and nine times. This rearrangement joins TRBV6-5 to TRBJ2-7, with no clear D. The V gene's germline CDR1 is MNHEY and CDR2 SVGAGI. This CDR3 has 14 residues. Trimming cost V 0 bases and J 2 bases, with 8 bases left between them. The CDR3 here is CASSYSAGTYEQYF. The CDR3 region has the DNA TGTGCCAGCAGTTACTCGGCAGGAACCTACGAGCAGTACTTC.

This clonotype was counted at least ten times. The J gene is TRBJ2-5, the V gene TRBV20-1; D may be TRBD2 (6 bases). V gave up 0 bases and J gave up 0 bases, with 11 bases separating them. The V gene's germline CDR1 is DFQATT and CDR2 SNEGSKA (reference sequence). The CDR3 spans 15 residues. The DNA for the CDR3 is TGCAGTGCTAGAGATATGGCGGGGTACCAAGAGACCCAGTACTTC. Translation gives CSARDMAGYQETQYF.

The rearrangement uses TRBV25-1 and TRBJ1-1; unclear D gene. The V gene's germline CDR1 is MGHDK and CDR2 SYGVNS. The CDR3 spans 10 residues. V lost 1 base and J 14 bases, leaving 8 bases between the germline ends. The CDR3 DNA reads TGTGCCAGCAGTGAATGGGGTTTGTTCTTT. Translating it yields CASSEWGLFF.